The 21 T cell receptor beta chains given below trace back to one sample, sequenced in a study of identical twins' blood T cells. In TCRdb, the 5' RACE reads were re-called with MiXCR into one record per CDR3 protein. This sample has fewer than 450,000 distinct CDR3 sequences, with roughly 27% found just once. Input material: PBMCs. The origin of the receptors is a woman between 18 and 50 years old in good health.

This clonotype was observed a few times. The genes are TRBV6-5 and TRBJ2-7; 13 bases align to TRBD2. The V gene's germline CDR1 is MNHEY and CDR2 SVGAGI. The CDR3 extends over 19 amino acids. With 2 bases clipped from V and 4 bases from J, the junction kept 14 bases outside the gene matches. CDR3: CASSYGLAGARRVWYEQYF. The CDR3, as DNA: TGTGCCAGCAGTTACGGACTAGCGGGAGCTCGACGGGTTTGGTACGAGCAGTACTTC.

As regards this clonotype: Since a much larger clone is just one base distant, this may be a read error. The chain combines TRBV29-1 with TRBJ1-3; perhaps TRBD1 as D (5 bases). V was cut by 7 bases and J by 0 bases, with 13 bases left in between. CDR3 size: 14 residues. Per the germline V gene, CDR1 is SQVTM and CDR2 is ANQGSEA. The CDR3 loop is CSGIDSDSGNTIYF. The CDR3 bases are TGCAGCGGGATTGACAGTGACTCTGGAAACACCATATATTTT.

In its sample, this clonotype was seen a few times. The chain employs TRBV28 and TRBJ1-2; a possible D gene is TRBD1 (5 bases). This CDR3 has 13 residues. CDR1 and CDR2 from the germline V gene are MDHEN and SYDVKM. Trimming shortened V by 10 bases and J by 3 bases, and 15 bases separated the two germline ends. The CDR3 sequence: CATTPGSHYGYTF. CDR3 nucleotides: TGTGCCACCACCCCAGGGTCACACTATGGCTACACCTTC.

The rearrangement uses TRBV11-3 and TRBJ1-1; D not resolved. CDR1 SGHNT and CDR2 YENEEA come from the germline V gene. Trimming took off 0 bases at V and 2 bases at J, with 10 bases between the two ends. This CDR3 region has 15 residues. In nucleotides, the CDR3 is TGTGCCAGCAGCTTAGATCGGGGAATTAACACTGAAGCTTTCTTT. Its protein is CASSLDRGINTEAFF. Full variable domain (outside the CDR3, taken from reference TRBV11-3 and TRBJ1-1): EAGVVQSPRYKIIEKKQPVAFWCNPISGHNTLYWYLQNLGQGPELLIRYENEEAVDDSQLPKDRFSAERLKGVDSTLKIQPAELGDSAVYLCASSLDRGINTEAFFGQGTRLTVV.

As regards this clonotype: Sequence at one end of the junction differs from germline and may be a read error. V gene TRBV29-1 combines with J gene TRBJ1-4; the match to TRBD1 covers 8 bases. Germline-derived CDR1 and CDR2 are SQVTM and ANQGSEA. The CDR3 contains 14 residues. CDR3 in DNA: TGCAGCATTGAAAGACAGGGGTCTTCCACGGGTATGTTTTTT. Translating gives CSIERQGSSTGMFF.

This clonotype was counted a few times. The chain uses TRBV29-1 and TRBJ1-2, with TRBD1 as a possible D gene (6 bases). The CDR3 sequence is 14 residues long. Germline V gives CDR1 SQVTM, CDR2 ANQGSEA. Trimming took 7 bases from V and 1 from J, leaving 16 bases between them. The CDR3 coding sequence is TGCAGCGCCGGGGGCAGGAAGTTTAACTATGGCTACACCTTC. Translated, it gives CSAGGRKFNYGYTF.

This clonotype appeared a few times. The genes are TRBV6-2 or TRBV6-3 and TRBJ2-1, with 9 nucleotides matching TRBD2. CDR3 length: 15 amino acids. V lost 4 bases and J lost 9; bases outside the gene matches: 10. CDR1 MNHEY and CDR2 SVGEGT come from the germline V gene. The CDR3 DNA follows: TGTGCCAGCAGTTCCGCGGGAGGGAATCGTGGTGAGCAGTTCTTC. It specifies CASSSAGGNRGEQFF.

About this clonotype: Just one base apart from a much larger clone, this may be a read error. This chain joins TRBV5-1 and TRBJ1-3; D not resolved. The germline CDR1 and CDR2 sequences are SGHRS and YFSETQ. The CDR3 covers 13 residues. CDR3 in DNA: TGCGCCAACAGCTTGGATGGTGGAAACACCATATATTTT. Translated, it gives CANSLDGGNTIYF.

The chain employs TRBV20-1 and TRBJ2-3; 10 positions agree with TRBD2. The germline V gene encodes CDR1 DFQATT and CDR2 SNEGSKA (reference sequence). This CDR3 has 14 residues. V lost 3 bases, J lost 6 bases, and 6 bases stayed unmatched. CDR3 region: CSASKLAGTDTQYF. For the CDR3, the DNA is TGCAGTGCTAGTAAACTAGCGGGAACTGATACGCAGTATTTT.

CDR3 in DNA: TGTGCCAGCAGCTTATCCGCGGTGAACACTGAAGCTTTCTTT. Its translation is CASSLSAVNTEAFF. The V gene is TRBV7-6, the J gene TRBJ1-1; no firm D call. Germline CDR1 reads SGHVS; CDR2 reads FNYEAQ. The CDR3 extends over 14 amino acids. V dropped 2 bases and J dropped 0 bases, with 7 bases sitting between them.

The chain has TRBV6-6 and TRBJ2-1; no reliable D call. Per germline, CDR1 MNHNY and CDR2 SVGAGI (reference sequence). V was cut by 2 bases and J by 7 bases, with 21 bases left in between. CDR3 length: 17 residues. The CDR3 DNA reads as TGTGCCAGCAGTTACACCCCCTGGCCCCCGAGGTGGAATGAGCAGTTCTTC. Protein product: CASSYTPWPPRWNEQFF.

This clonotype was detected a few times. The CDR3 spells CASRMLGTENTEAFF. The DNA of the CDR3 is TGTGCCAGCAGAATGCTGGGGACAGAGAACACTGAAGCTTTCTTT. The chain has TRBV7-9 and TRBJ1-1; the match to TRBD1 covers 7 bases. This CDR3 contains 15 residues. After removal of 6 bases from V and 1 base from J, the junction contained 8 bases not matched to a gene. Germline CDR1 SEHNR, CDR2 FQNEAQ (reference sequence).

This clonotype came up a few times. The chain is built from TRBV9 and TRBJ2-3; no definite D call. The CDR3 loop spans 14 amino acids. The germline CDR1 and CDR2 sequences are SGDLS and YYNGEE. Trimming left V 3 bases short and J 4 bases short, with 12 bases between. CDR3 loop: CASSAAPGADTQYF. The CDR3 bases are TGTGCCAGCAGCGCGGCCCCCGGAGCAGATACGCAGTATTTT.

This clonotype was seen just once. The chain employs TRBV5-6 and TRBJ1-1, with unresolved D. The CDR3 has 14 amino acids. Germline CDR1 SGHDT, CDR2 YYEEEE. V was shortened by 2 bases and J by 11 bases, with 19 bases between the two germline ends. Here the CDR3 DNA reads TGTGCCAGCAGCTTCGGGGAGACATGGCTGGTGGCTTTCTTT. Translation: CASSFGETWLVAFF.

This clonotype was recorded a few times. The rearrangement uses TRBV20-1 and TRBJ2-1; D assignment may be TRBD1 or TRBD2 (7 bases each). V lost 5 bases and J lost 3, with 17 bases in between. This CDR3 spans 15 amino acids. Germline CDR1 and CDR2: DFQATT and SNEGSKA (reference sequence). CDR3 protein: CSARGEGASYNEQFF. The CDR3 DNA reads as TGCAGTGCTCGGGGGGAGGGGGCAAGCTACAATGAGCAGTTCTTC.

The chain employs TRBV5-1 and TRBJ2-2; maybe TRBD2 (5 bases). Per the germline V gene, CDR1 is SGHRS and CDR2 is YFSETQ. Trimming took 0 bases from V and 6 from J, leaving 15 bases between them. This CDR3 region has 16 residues. CDR3 sequence: CASSLVKGMDSGELFF. CDR3 nucleotide sequence: TGCGCCAGCAGCTTGGTTAAAGGGATGGACTCCGGGGAGCTGTTTTTT.

With respect to this clonotype: The junction departs from germline at one end; a sequencing error may be responsible. V gene TRBV6-5 combines with J gene TRBJ1-2, with 9 bases aligning to TRBD1. This CDR3 is built from 14 residues. CDR1 and CDR2 from the germline V gene are MNHEY and SVGAGI. In DNA, the CDR3 is TGTGCCGGCAGTCGACAGGGGGGAAACTATGGCTACACCTTC. Protein product: CAGSRQGGNYGYTF.

V is TRBV20-1 and J is TRBJ2-7; TRBD2 aligns across 10 bases. CDR3 length: 15 amino acids. After removal of 6 bases from V and 4 bases from J, the junction contained 12 bases not matched to a gene. The germline V gene encodes CDR1 DFQATT and CDR2 SNEGSKA (reference sequence). In nucleotides, the CDR3 is TGCAGTGCACCGAAGGGCGCTAGCGGGAGTTACGAGCAGTACTTC. This codes for CSAPKGASGSYEQYF.

J is TRBJ2-1 and V is TRBV14; D tentatively reads TRBD1 or TRBD2 (6 bases each). V was clipped by 3 bases and J by 1 base, with 16 bases between them. Germline V lookup: CDR1 SGHDN, CDR2 FVKESK. This CDR3 has 17 residues. The CDR3 protein is CASSHLGGGTSYNEQFF. CDR3 DNA sequence: TGTGCCAGCAGCCACCTGGGGGGCGGGACATCCTACAATGAGCAGTTCTTC.

This clonotype was counted between two and nine times. This rearrangement joins TRBV11-1 to TRBJ2-7, with a possible D match to TRBD1 (5 bases). V gave up 1 base and J gave up 3 bases, with 13 bases separating them. CDR1 is SGHAT, CDR2 FQDESV, per germline (reference sequence). CDR3 length: 15 amino acids. CDR3: CASSLVSGRDYEQYF. The CDR3 nucleotides read TGTGCCAGCAGCTTAGTATCTGGCAGGGACTACGAGCAGTACTTC.

As concerns this clonotype: This may stem from a read error, because a much larger clone lies one nucleotide away. The J gene is TRBJ1-5, the V gene TRBV6-2 or TRBV6-3; D call uncertain. CDR3 length: 12 amino acids. Germline CDR1 reads MNHEY; CDR2 reads SVGEGT. The CDR3: CTSTSGFRPQHF. The CDR3 nucleotides are TGTACCAGCACCTCAGGCTTTCGGCCCCAGCATTTT.